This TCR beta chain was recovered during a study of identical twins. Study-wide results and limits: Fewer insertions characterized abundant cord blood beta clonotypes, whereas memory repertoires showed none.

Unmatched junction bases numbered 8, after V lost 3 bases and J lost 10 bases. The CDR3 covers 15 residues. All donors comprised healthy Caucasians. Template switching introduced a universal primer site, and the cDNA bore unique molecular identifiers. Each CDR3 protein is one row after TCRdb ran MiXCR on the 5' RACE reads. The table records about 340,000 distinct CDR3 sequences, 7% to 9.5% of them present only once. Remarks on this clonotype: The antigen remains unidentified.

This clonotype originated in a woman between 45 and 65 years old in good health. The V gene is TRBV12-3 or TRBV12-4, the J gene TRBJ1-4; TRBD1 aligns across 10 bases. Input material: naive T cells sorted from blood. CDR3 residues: CASSLVAGQGTKLFF. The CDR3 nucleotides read TGTGCCAGCAGTTTGGTAGCGGGACAGGGGACAAAACTGTTTTTT.